This T cell receptor (beta chain) came from a study of vaccination and CD4 T cells after COVID-19. A remark on this clonotype: Its target is unknown.

There are 15 residues in the CDR3. From germline, CDR1 is MNHNS and CDR2 SASEGT. Trimming removed 3 bases from V and 5 bases from J; junction bases left unmatched: 10. General study results and limits: In convalescent patients, a median approximately 86% of post-vaccine SARS-CoV-2-reactive clones appeared only after vaccination. Relatively small numbers of convalescent patients were studied, with no early post-infection timepoints included.

Treatment in this sample: roughly 10-day PBMC culture with coronavirus spike peptide pools or control peptides (ViraFEST assay). For ViraFEST, peptide pools expanded antigen-specific T cells, after which the TCRs were sequenced. At the Johns Hopkins FTIC core, DNA taken from cultured CD4+ T cells was sequenced by way of the Oncomine TCR Beta short-read assay. Each CDR3 protein is one row after TCRdb ran MiXCR on the PCR reads. The repertoire holds approximately 18,000 distinct CDR3 sequences, with roughly 49% as singletons. The clonotype comes from a human donor who had recovered from COVID-19. Sequencing was done on a sample of CD4+ T cells from blood, cultured in vitro. The genes are TRBV6-1 and TRBJ2-7, with 7 bases lining up with TRBD1. CDR3 amino acids: CASSDRQGPQDEQYF. The CDR3 DNA is TGTGCCAGCAGTGACCGACAGGGACCCCAGGACGAGCAGTACTTC.